These 7 T cell receptor beta chains share one sample of origin, sequenced in a study of blood T cell repertoires in COVID-19. The data were produced by immunoSEQ multiplex PCR, yet TCRdb's version contains in-frame clones alone and is incomplete. Found here are more than 60,000 clones, about 91% of them singletons; the top ten hold about 5%. Sequencing input: peripheral blood. Source of these receptors: a woman aged 45-59 years with active COVID-19.

This rearrangement joins TRBV29-1 to TRBJ2-3, with unresolved D. Trimming shortened V by 4 bases and J by 1 base, and 9 bases separated the two germline ends. This CDR3 spans 13 amino acids. Germline CDR1 reads SQVTM; CDR2 reads ANQGSEA. This CDR3 is CSVVLRGTDTQYF. CDR3 coding DNA: TGCAGCGTTGTCCTACGCGGCACAGATACGCAGTATTTT.

The chain is built from TRBV24-1 and TRBJ2-1; 11 bases fit TRBD1. Germline trimming cut 4 bases from V and 4 bases from J; bases unmatched to any gene: 8. The V gene's germline CDR1 is KGHDR and CDR2 SFDVKD. The CDR3 runs to 17 residues. The CDR3 bases are TGTGCCACCAGTGAATACGGGACAGGGGGATGGTACAATGAGCAGTTCTTC. Translating gives CATSEYGTGGWYNEQFF.

This clone was detected only once. This chain joins TRBV9 and TRBJ2-5; 8 nucleotides align to TRBD2. Germline V lookup: CDR1 SGDLS, CDR2 YYNGEE. V was pared by 0 bases and J by 1 base, with 8 bases of the junction left unmatched. The CDR3 has 17 residues. The DNA for the CDR3 is TGTGCCAGCAGCGTAGCGGGTGCGGGAGGCTCCCAAGAGACCCAGTACTTC. Encoded protein: CASSVAGAGGSQETQYF.

This clone was recorded a few times. The J gene is TRBJ1-6, the V gene TRBV30; no definite D call. This CDR3 comprises 19 residues. Germline CDR1 is GTSNPN and CDR2 is SVGIG (reference sequence). Trimming pared 0 bases from V and 2 bases from J, leaving 20 bases between. As DNA, the CDR3 is TGTGCCTGGAGTGTACTGTCGGCTAGCGACTTCCCCTATAATTCACCCCTCCACTTT. It translates to CAWSVLSASDFPYNSPLHF.

This sequence joins TRBV30 and TRBJ2-1, with TRBD1 identical over 7 bases. CDR3 length: 14 residues. The germline V gene has CDR1 GTSNPN and CDR2 SVGIG (reference sequence). The V and J ends lost 5 bases and 0 bases, in that order; junction bases with no gene match: 4. The CDR3 DNA is TGTGCCTGGGGGGACAGTAGCTCCTACAATGAGCAGTTCTTC. Translated, it gives CAWGDSSSYNEQFF.

This clone occurred once. V is TRBV24-1 and J is TRBJ2-1, with 11 bases lining up with TRBD2. The J segment lost 6 bases and the V segment lost 3 bases, leaving 3 bases of the junction unmatched. The length of the CDR3 is 15 residues. CDR1 and CDR2 (germline): KGHDR, SFDVKD. CDR3 sequence reads: CATSDQTSGTNEQFF. For the CDR3, the DNA is TGTGCCACCAGTGATCAGACTAGCGGGACCAATGAGCAGTTCTTC.

The chain uses TRBV27 and TRBJ2-1, with TRBD2 identical over 7 bases. J gave up 1 base and V 0 bases, and 15 bases lay outside the gene matches. The V gene's germline CDR1 is MNHEY and CDR2 SMNVEV (reference sequence). The CDR3 has 20 amino acids. The CDR3 DNA reads as TGTGCCAGCAGTTTATCTCGAGGGAGGGCTAGCCTAAAATCCTACAATGAGCAGTTCTTC. The encoded protein is CASSLSRGRASLKSYNEQFF.